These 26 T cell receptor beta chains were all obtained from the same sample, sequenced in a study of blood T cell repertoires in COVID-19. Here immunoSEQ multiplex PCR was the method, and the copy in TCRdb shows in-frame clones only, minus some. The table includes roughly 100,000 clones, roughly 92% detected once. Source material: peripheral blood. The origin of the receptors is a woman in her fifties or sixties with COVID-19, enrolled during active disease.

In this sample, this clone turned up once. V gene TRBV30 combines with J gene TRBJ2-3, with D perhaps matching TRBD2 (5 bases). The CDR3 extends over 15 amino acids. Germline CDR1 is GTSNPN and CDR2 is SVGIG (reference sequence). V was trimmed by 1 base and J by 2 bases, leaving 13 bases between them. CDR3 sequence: CAWSESGTYTDTQYF. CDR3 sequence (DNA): TGTGCCTGGAGTGAAAGCGGCACCTACACAGATACGCAGTATTTT.

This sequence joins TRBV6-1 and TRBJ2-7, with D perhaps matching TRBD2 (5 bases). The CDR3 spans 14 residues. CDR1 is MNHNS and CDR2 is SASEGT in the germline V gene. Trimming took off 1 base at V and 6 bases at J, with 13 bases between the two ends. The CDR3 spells CASSEEAGRREQYV. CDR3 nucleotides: TGTGCCAGCAGTGAAGAGGCGGGCAGGCGCGAGCAGTACGTC.

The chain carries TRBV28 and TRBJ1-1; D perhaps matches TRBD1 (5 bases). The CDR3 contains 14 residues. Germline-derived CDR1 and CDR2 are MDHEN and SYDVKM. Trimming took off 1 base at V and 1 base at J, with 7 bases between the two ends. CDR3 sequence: CASSLLTGNTEAFF. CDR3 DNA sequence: TGTGCCAGCAGTTTATTAACAGGGAACACTGAAGCTTTCTTT.

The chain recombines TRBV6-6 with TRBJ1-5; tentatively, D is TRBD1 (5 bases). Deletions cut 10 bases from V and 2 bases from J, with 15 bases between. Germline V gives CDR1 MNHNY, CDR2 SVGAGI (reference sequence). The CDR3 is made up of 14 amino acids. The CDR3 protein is CAIRQGGGNQPQHF. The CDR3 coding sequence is TGTGCCATCCGGCAGGGAGGAGGCAATCAGCCCCAGCATTTT.

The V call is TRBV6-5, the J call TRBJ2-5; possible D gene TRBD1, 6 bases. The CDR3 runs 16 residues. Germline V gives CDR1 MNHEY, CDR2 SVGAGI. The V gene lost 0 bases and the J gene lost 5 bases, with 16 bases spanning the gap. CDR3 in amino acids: CASSYSKSGVGETQYF. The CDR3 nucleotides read TGTGCCAGCAGTTACTCGAAGTCAGGGGTTGGTGAGACCCAGTACTTC.

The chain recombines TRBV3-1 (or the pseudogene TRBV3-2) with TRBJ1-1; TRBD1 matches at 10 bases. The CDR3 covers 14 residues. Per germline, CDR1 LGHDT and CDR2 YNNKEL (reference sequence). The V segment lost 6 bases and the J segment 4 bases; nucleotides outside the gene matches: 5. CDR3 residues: CASRAGTGVTEAFF. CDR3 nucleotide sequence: TGTGCCAGCAGGGCCGGGACAGGGGTCACTGAAGCTTTCTTT.

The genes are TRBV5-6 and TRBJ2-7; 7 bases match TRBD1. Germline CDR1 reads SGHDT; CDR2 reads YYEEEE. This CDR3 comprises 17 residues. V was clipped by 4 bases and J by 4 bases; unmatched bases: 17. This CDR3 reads CASSLYNRQGLIYEQYF. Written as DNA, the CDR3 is TGTGCCAGCAGCCTTTACAACCGACAGGGATTGATTTACGAGCAGTACTTC.

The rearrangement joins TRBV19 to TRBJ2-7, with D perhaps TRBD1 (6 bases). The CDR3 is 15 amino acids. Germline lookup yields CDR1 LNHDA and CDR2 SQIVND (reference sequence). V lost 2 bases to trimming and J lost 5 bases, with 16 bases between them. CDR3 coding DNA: TGTGCCAGTAGTATAACCCCACAGGGTGTGGACGAGCAGTACTTC. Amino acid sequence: CASSITPQGVDEQYF. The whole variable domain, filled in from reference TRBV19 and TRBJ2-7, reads DGGITQSPKYLFRKEGQNVTLSCEQNLNHDAMYWYRQDPGQGLRLIYYSQIVNDFQKGDIAEGYSVSREKKESFPLTVTSAQKNPTAFYLCASSITPQGVDEQYFGPGTRLTVT.

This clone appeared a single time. The CDR3 here is CASRTDYTEAFF. The CDR3 coding sequence is TGTGCCAGCCGGACGGACTACACTGAAGCTTTCTTT. The chain links TRBV28 to TRBJ1-1; D remains unclear. The CDR3 is 12 amino acids. Trimming removed 8 bases from V and 3 bases from J, with 10 bases in between. Germline V gives CDR1 MDHEN, CDR2 SYDVKM.

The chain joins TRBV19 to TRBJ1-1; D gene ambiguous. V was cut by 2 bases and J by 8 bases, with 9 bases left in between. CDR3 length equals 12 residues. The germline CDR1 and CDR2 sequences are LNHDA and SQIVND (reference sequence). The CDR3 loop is CASSISRGEAFF. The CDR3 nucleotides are TGTGCCAGTAGTATAAGTAGAGGGGAAGCTTTCTTT.

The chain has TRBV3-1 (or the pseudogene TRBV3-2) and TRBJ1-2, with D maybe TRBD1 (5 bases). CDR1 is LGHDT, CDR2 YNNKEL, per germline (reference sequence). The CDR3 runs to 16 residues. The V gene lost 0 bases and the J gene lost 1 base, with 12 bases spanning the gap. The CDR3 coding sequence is TGTGCCAGCAGCCAAGAGAACAGGTTCTTTAACTATGGCTACACCTTC. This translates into CASSQENRFFNYGYTF.

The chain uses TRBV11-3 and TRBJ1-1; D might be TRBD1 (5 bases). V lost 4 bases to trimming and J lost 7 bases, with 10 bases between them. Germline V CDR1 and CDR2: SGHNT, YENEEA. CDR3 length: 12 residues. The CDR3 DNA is TGTGCCAGCAGCTCAGGGCTAGGTGAAGCTTTCTTT. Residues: CASSSGLGEAFF.

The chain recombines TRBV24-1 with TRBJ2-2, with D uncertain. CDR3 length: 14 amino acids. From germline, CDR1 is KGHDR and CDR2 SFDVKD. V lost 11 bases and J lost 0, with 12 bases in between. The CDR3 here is CAISSMTNTGELFF. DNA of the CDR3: TGTGCCATCTCTAGTATGACGAACACCGGGGAGCTGTTTTTT.

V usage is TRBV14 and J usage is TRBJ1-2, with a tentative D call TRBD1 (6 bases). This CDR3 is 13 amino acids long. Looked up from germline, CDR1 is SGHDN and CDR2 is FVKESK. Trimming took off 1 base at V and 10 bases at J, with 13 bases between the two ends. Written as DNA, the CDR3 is TGTGCCAGCAGCCAAGGAAGGGCAGGGGTCTACACCTTC. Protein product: CASSQGRAGVYTF.

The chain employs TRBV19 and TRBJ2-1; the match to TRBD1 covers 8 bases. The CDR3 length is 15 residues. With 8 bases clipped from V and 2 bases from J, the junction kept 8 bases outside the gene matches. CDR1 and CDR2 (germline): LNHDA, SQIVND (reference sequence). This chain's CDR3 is CASSFSDRAYNEQFF. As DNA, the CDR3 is TGTGCCAGTTCCTTTTCGGACAGGGCCTACAATGAGCAGTTCTTC.

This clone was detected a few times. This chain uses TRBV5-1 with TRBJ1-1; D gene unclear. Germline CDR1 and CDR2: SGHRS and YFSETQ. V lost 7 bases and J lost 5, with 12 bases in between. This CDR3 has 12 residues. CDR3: CASSFAGTEAFF. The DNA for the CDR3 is TGCGCCAGCTCCTTCGCGGGTACTGAAGCTTTCTTT. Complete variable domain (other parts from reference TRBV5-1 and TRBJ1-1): KAGVTQTPRYLIKTRGQQVTLSCSPISGHRSVSWYQQTPGQGLQFLFEYFSETQRNKGNFPGRFSGRQFSNSRSEMNVSTLELGDSALYLCASSFAGTEAFFGQGTRLTVV.

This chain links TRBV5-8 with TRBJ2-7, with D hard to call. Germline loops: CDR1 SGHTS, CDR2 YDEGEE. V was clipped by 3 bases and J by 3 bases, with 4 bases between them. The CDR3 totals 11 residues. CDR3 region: CASSSYYEQYF. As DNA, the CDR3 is TGTGCCAGCAGCTCCTACTACGAGCAGTACTTC. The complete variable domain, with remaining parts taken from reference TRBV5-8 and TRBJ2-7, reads EAGVTQSPTHLIKTRGQQATLRCSPISGHTSVYWYQQALGLGLQFLLWYDEGEERNRGNFPPRFSGRQFPNYSSELNVNALELEDSALYLCASSSYYEQYFGPGTRLTVT.

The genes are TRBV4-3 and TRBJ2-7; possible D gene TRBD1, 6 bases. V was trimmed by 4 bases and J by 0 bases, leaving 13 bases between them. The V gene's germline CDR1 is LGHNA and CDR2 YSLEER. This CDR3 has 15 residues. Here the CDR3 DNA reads TGCGCCAGCAGCCTAGGGACACACTACTCCTACGAGCAGTACTTC. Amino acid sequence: CASSLGTHYSYEQYF.

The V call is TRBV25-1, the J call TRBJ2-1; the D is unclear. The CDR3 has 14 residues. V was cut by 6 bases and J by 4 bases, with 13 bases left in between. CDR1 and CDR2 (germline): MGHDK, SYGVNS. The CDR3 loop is CASSDSLPYNEQFF. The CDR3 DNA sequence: TGTGCCAGCAGCGACTCTCTTCCTTACAATGAGCAGTTCTTC.

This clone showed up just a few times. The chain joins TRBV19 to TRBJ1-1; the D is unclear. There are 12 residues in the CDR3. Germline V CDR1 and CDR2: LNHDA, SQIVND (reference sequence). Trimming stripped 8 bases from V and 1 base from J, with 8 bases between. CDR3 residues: CASLRRNTEAFF. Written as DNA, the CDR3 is TGTGCCAGTCTGCGGAGGAACACTGAAGCTTTCTTT.

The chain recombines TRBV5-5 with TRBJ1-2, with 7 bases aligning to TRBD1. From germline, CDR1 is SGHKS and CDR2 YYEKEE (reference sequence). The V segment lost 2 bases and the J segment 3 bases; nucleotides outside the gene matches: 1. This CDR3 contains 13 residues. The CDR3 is CASSFTGDYGYTF. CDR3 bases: TGTGCCAGCAGCTTCACAGGGGACTATGGCTACACCTTC.

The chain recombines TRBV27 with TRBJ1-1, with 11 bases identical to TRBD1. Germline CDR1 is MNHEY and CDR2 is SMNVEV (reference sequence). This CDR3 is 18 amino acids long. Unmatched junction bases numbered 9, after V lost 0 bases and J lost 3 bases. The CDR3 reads CASSLSQWAGQGDTEAFF. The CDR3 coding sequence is TGTGCCAGCAGTTTATCCCAGTGGGCGGGACAGGGGGACACTGAAGCTTTCTTT.

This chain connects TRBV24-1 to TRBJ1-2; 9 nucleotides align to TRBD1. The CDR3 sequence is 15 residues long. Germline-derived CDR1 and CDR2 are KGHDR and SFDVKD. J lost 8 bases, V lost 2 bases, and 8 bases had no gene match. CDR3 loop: CATSDSGTGYGGYTF. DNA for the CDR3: TGTGCCACCAGTGATTCCGGGACAGGGTATGGAGGCTACACCTTC.

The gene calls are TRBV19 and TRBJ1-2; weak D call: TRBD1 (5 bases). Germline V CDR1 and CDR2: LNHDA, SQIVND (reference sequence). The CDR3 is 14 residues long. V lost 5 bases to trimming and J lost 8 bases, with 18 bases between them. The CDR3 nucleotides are TGTGCCAGTAGTCAGCAGGGATCTATCTGGGGCTACACCTTC. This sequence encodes CASSQQGSIWGYTF.

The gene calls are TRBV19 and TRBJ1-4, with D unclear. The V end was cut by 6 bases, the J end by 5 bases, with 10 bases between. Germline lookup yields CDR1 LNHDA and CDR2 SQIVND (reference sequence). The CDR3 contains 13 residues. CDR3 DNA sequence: TGTGCCAGTAGATGGACGGGGAATGAAAAACTGTTTTTT. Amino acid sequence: CASRWTGNEKLFF.

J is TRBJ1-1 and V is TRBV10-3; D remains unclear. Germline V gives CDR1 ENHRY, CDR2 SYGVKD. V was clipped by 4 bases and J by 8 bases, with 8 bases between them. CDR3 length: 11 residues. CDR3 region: CAISGAVEAFF. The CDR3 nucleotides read TGTGCCATCAGTGGGGCAGTCGAAGCTTTCTTT.